Shown below are 15 T cell receptor beta chains from a single sample sequenced in a study of blood T cell repertoires in COVID-19. Repertoires were generated with immunoSEQ multiplex PCR, while TCRdb's copy carries only in-frame clones and drops some. The data show 85,000 to 95,000 clones, around nine tenths seen once. Sequencing input: peripheral blood. The receptors derive from an elderly woman with acute or convalescent COVID-19.

The chain has TRBV9 and TRBJ2-1, with 8 bases that match TRBD2. Germline CDR1 SGDLS, CDR2 YYNGEE. The CDR3 extends over 15 amino acids. The junction had 2 bases not matched to a gene; V was cut back by 2 bases and J by 1 base. DNA of the CDR3: TGTGCCAGCAGCGTGGGACTAGGGTCCTACAATGAGCAGTTCTTC. Its translation is CASSVGLGSYNEQFF.

The CDR3 sequence is CASSVDAGPEETQYF. The CDR3 region has the DNA TGTGCCAGCAGCGTAGACGCGGGACCCGAGGAGACCCAGTACTTC. The J gene is TRBJ2-5, the V gene TRBV9, with a weak D call TRBD2 (6 bases). This CDR3 has 15 amino acids. V was pared by 0 bases and J by 5 bases, with 14 bases between. The V gene's germline CDR1 is SGDLS and CDR2 YYNGEE.

This clone has just a few counts. This sequence joins TRBV5-1 and TRBJ2-1; D is unclear. The ends were cut back, 0 bases at V and 8 bases at J, with 9 bases in the middle. This CDR3 spans 13 amino acids. Germline V gene lookup returns CDR1 SGHRS and CDR2 YFSETQ. CDR3 nucleotide sequence: TGCGCCAGCAGCTTGGTAGTAGTCGATGAGCAGTTCTTC. Protein product: CASSLVVVDEQFF.

The V and J genes are TRBV7-2 and TRBJ1-1, with TRBD1 as a possible D gene (5 bases). This CDR3 is 16 amino acids long. The V gene's germline CDR1 is SGHTA and CDR2 FQGNSA. Trimming took off 2 bases at V and 4 bases at J, with 17 bases between the two ends. The CDR3 DNA follows: TGTGCCAGCAGCTTAAGTGGTGGCAGGGTTGGCACTGAAGCTTTCTTT. This encodes CASSLSGGRVGTEAFF.

V usage is TRBV5-1 and J usage is TRBJ2-5, with D perhaps TRBD2 (6 bases). The CDR3 is 15 amino acids. The ends were cut back, 0 bases at V and 1 base at J, with 10 bases in the middle. Germline CDR1 reads SGHRS; CDR2 reads YFSETQ. The CDR3 sequence is CASSLGPGGQETQYF. The CDR3 DNA is TGCGCCAGCAGCTTGGGCCCCGGGGGCCAAGAGACCCAGTACTTC.

The V call is TRBV7-2, the J call TRBJ2-5; D is undetermined. The CDR3 is 15 amino acids. Per germline, CDR1 SGHTA and CDR2 FQGNSA. The V end lost 5 bases, the J end lost 2 bases, and 15 bases lay between the germline ends. The CDR3 loop reads CASSLAGSRQETQYF. DNA for the CDR3: TGTGCCAGCAGCCTCGCCGGGTCCAGACAAGAGACCCAGTACTTC.

This CDR3 is CASSPLKPISNEQFF. CDR3 DNA sequence: TGTGCCAGTAGCCCCCTCAAACCAATCAGTAATGAGCAGTTCTTC. V gene TRBV19 combines with J gene TRBJ2-1, with D hard to call. CDR1 is LNHDA and CDR2 is SQIVND in the germline V gene (reference sequence). This CDR3 region has 15 residues. V lost 6 bases and J 7 bases, leaving 19 bases between the germline ends.

This clone has only a few counts. The rearrangement links TRBV3-1 (or the pseudogene TRBV3-2) to TRBJ1-2; D call uncertain. The V gene's germline CDR1 is LGHDT and CDR2 YNNKEL (reference sequence). The V end lost 0 bases, the J end lost 5 bases, and 7 bases lay between the germline ends. The CDR3 sequence is 13 residues long. CDR3 coding DNA: TGTGCCAGCAGCCAAGAAGCAGGTTATGGCTACACCTTC. Protein: CASSQEAGYGYTF.

The chain links TRBV6-5 to TRBJ1-5, with 9 bases aligning to TRBD1. Germline V gives CDR1 MNHEY, CDR2 SVGAGI. V trimming: 2 bases; J trimming: 7 bases; junction bases outside the gene matches: 3. This CDR3 has 14 amino acids. The CDR3 nucleotides are TGTGCCAGCAGTTACGGGACAGGGCGCCAGCCCCAGCATTTT. This encodes CASSYGTGRQPQHF.

V usage is TRBV19 and J usage is TRBJ1-2; no clear D gene. In germline, CDR1 is LNHDA, CDR2 SQIVND (reference sequence). V was shortened by 7 bases and J by 8 bases, with 17 bases between the two germline ends. The CDR3 is 13 residues long. The CDR3 coding sequence is TGTGCCAGTAAGCCAGGTAGTATCGAAGGCTACACCTTC. Amino acid sequence: CASKPGSIEGYTF.

CDR3 coding DNA: TGTGCCAGCAGTGTCACAGGGGTCACTGAAGCTTTCTTT. Protein sequence: CASSVTGVTEAFF. The V and J genes are TRBV28 and TRBJ1-1; 7 positions match TRBD1. Germline values: CDR1 MDHEN, CDR2 SYDVKM. With V trimmed by 5 bases and J by 4 bases, 4 bases remained unmatched. The CDR3 covers 13 residues.

The chain uses TRBV10-3 and TRBJ2-1; 8 positions match TRBD1. Germline assignment: CDR1 ENHRY and CDR2 SYGVKD. CDR3 size: 13 residues. V lost 5 bases, J lost 6 bases, and 3 bases stayed unmatched. The CDR3 DNA sequence: TGTGCCATCAGTAAGGACAGGGTCAATGAGCAGTTCTTC. Translated: CAISKDRVNEQFF.

The chain joins TRBV2 to TRBJ1-2; 8 bases line up with TRBD1. Germline CDR1 is SNHLY and CDR2 is FYNNEI. The V and J ends lost 5 bases and 3 bases, in that order; junction bases with no gene match: 5. The CDR3 length is 14 residues. The DNA of the CDR3 is TGTGCCAGCAGTCGGGACAGGCTCGACTATGGCTACACCTTC. Protein product: CASSRDRLDYGYTF.

CDR3 in amino acids: CAGQSSGANVLTF. CDR3 DNA sequence: TGTGCCGGACAGAGCTCTGGGGCCAACGTCCTGACTTTC. V usage is TRBV10-3 and J usage is TRBJ2-6; D possibly corresponds to TRBD1 (6 bases). Looked up from germline, CDR1 is ENHRY and CDR2 is SYGVKD. There are 13 residues in the CDR3. V lost 11 bases to trimming and J lost 0 bases, with 8 bases between them.

Turning to this clone: The junction differs from germline at one of its ends, possibly a read error. The V gene is TRBV5-5, the J gene TRBJ2-4, with D possibly TRBD2 on 6 matching bases. Per germline, CDR1 SGHKS and CDR2 YYEKEE (reference sequence). The CDR3 is 13 residues long. CDR3 protein: CASSFAFGGHGYF. The CDR3 DNA reads as TGTGCCAGCAGCTTTGCATTTGGAGGGCACGGGTACTTT.